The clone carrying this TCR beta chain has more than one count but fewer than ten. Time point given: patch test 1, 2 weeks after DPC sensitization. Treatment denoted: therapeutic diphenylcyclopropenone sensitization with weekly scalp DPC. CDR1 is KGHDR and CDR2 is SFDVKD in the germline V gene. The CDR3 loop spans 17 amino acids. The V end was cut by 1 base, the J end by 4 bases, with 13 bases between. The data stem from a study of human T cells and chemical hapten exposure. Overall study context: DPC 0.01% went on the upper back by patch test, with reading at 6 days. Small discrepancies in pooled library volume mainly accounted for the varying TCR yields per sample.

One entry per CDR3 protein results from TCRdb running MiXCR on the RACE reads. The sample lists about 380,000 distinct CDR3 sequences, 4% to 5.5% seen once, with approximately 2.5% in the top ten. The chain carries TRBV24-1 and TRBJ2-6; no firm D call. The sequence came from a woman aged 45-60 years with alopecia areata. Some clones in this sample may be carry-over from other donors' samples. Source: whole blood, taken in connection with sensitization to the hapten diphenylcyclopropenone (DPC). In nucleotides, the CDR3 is TGTGCCACCAGTGATTTCCCCTCGGCAACCGGGGCCAACGTCCTGACTTTC. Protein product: CATSDFPSATGANVLTF.